This T cell receptor beta chain was identified during a study of T cells in Graves' hyperthyroidism and ophthalmopathy. The CDR3 runs 15 residues. CDR1 DFQATT and CDR2 SNEGSKA come from the germline V gene (reference sequence). V was trimmed by 0 bases and J by 2 bases, leaving 14 bases between them. Only one count was recorded for this clonotype. The antigen remains unidentified. Study findings and constraints: A model using 13 V-J features told ophthalmopathy apart from stable hyperthyroidism. The majority of expanded thyroid clonotypes above 0.001 also appeared in blood.

TCR beta CDR3 sequences were amplified from RNA transcripts. A first-round RT-PCR of the TCR CDR3 used the HTBI primer set. MiXCR, run by TCRdb on the multiplex PCR reads, gives a single entry per CDR3 protein. The top ten clones hold about 7.8% of a sample with a few hundred thousand distinct CDR3 sequences, 35% to 55% of them seen once. This receptor was taken from a woman aged 18-29 years with Graves' hyperthyroidism. The chain couples TRBV20-1 to TRBJ2-7, with D hard to call. Specimen: peripheral blood or thyroid tissue (not recorded which). The CDR3 nucleotides are TGCAGTGCTAGAGACAGGCGGCACAACCCCTACGAGCAGTACTTC. This gives the protein CSARDRRHNPYEQYF.